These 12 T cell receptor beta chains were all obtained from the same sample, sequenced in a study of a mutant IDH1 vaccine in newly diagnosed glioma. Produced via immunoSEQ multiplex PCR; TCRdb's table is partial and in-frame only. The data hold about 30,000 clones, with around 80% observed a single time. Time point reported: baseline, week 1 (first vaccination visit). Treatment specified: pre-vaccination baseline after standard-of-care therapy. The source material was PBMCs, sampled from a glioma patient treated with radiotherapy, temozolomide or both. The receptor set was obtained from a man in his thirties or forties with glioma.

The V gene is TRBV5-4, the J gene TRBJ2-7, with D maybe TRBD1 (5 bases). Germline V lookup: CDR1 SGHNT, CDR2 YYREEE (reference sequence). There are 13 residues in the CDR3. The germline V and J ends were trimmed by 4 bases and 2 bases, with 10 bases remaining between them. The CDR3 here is CASSLQGTYEQYF. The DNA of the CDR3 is TGTGCCAGCAGCCTCCAGGGAACCTACGAGCAGTACTTC.

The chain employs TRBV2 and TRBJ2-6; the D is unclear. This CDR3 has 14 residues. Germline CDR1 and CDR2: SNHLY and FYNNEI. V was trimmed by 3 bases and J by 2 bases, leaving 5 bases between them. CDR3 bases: TGTGCCAGCAGTGATTCCGCTGGGGCCAACGTCCTGACTTTC. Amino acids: CASSDSAGANVLTF.

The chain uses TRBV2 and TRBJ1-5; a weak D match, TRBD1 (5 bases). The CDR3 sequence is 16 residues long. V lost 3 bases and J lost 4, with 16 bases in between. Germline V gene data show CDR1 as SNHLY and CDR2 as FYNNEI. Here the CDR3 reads CASSEQGGQSNQPQHF. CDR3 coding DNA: TGTGCCAGCAGTGAGCAAGGAGGACAAAGTAATCAGCCCCAGCATTTT.

The CDR3 coding sequence is TGTGCCAGCACTTCGTTGGACAGACACTACGAGCAGTACTTC. Residues: CASTSLDRHYEQYF. This chain uses TRBV6-6 with TRBJ2-7; D is perhaps TRBD1 (6 bases). Germline assignment: CDR1 MNHNY and CDR2 SVGAGI (reference sequence). This CDR3 has 14 residues. The V end was cut by 7 bases, the J end by 3 bases, with 16 bases between.

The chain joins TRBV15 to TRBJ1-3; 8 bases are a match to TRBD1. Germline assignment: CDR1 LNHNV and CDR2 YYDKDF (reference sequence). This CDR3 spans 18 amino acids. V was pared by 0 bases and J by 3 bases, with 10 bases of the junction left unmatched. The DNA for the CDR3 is TGTGCCACCAGCAGAGAGCAACTAGACAGGGGATTTGGAAACACCATATATTTT. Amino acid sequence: CATSREQLDRGFGNTIYF.

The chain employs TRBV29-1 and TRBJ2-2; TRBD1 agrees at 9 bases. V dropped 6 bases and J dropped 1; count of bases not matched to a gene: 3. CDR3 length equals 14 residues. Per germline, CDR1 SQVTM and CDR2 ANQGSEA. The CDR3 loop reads CSVRGQGNTGELFF. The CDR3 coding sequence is TGCAGCGTGAGGGGACAGGGGAACACCGGGGAGCTGTTTTTT.

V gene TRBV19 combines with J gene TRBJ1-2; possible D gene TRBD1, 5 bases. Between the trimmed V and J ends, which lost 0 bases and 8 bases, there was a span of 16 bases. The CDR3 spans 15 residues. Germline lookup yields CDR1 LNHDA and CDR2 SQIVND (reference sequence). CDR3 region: CASSIDQVGTWGYTF. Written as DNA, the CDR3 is TGTGCCAGTAGTATAGATCAAGTCGGGACTTGGGGCTACACCTTC.

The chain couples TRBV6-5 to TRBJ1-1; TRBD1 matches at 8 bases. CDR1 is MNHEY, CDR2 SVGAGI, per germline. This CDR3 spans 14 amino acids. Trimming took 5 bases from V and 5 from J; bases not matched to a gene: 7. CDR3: CASSNRGVGTEAFF. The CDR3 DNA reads TGTGCCAGCAGTAACAGGGGGGTTGGGACTGAAGCTTTCTTT.

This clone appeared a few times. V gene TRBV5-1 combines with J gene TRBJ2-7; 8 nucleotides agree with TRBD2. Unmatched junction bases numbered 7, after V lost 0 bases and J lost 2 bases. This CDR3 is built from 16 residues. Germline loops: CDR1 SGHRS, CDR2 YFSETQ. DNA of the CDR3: TGCGCCAGCAGCTTGGAAATCCCGACTAGCGCCTACGAGCAGTACTTC. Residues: CASSLEIPTSAYEQYF.

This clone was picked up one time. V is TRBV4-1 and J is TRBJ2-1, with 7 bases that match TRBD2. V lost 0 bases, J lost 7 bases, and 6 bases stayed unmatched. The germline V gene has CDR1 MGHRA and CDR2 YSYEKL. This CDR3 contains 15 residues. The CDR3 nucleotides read TGCGCCAGCAGCCAAGAAAGCGGGACTCATAATGAGCAGTTCTTC. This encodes CASSQESGTHNEQFF.

DNA for the CDR3: TGTGCCAGCAGTGGAGTCCGGACCGGCTACACTGAAGCTTTCTTT. This translates into CASSGVRTGYTEAFF. J is TRBJ1-1 and V is TRBV6-4; D not resolved. The CDR3 contains 15 residues. Per the germline V gene, CDR1 is MRHNA and CDR2 is SNTAGT. The ends were cut back, 4 bases at V and 3 bases at J, with 15 bases in the middle.

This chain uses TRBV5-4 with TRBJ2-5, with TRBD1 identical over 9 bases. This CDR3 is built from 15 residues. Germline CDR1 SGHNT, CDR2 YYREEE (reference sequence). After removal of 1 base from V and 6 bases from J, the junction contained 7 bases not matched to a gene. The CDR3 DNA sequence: TGTGCCAGCAGCTTGTTCACAGGGGGCCTGAAGACCCAGTACTTC. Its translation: CASSLFTGGLKTQYF.